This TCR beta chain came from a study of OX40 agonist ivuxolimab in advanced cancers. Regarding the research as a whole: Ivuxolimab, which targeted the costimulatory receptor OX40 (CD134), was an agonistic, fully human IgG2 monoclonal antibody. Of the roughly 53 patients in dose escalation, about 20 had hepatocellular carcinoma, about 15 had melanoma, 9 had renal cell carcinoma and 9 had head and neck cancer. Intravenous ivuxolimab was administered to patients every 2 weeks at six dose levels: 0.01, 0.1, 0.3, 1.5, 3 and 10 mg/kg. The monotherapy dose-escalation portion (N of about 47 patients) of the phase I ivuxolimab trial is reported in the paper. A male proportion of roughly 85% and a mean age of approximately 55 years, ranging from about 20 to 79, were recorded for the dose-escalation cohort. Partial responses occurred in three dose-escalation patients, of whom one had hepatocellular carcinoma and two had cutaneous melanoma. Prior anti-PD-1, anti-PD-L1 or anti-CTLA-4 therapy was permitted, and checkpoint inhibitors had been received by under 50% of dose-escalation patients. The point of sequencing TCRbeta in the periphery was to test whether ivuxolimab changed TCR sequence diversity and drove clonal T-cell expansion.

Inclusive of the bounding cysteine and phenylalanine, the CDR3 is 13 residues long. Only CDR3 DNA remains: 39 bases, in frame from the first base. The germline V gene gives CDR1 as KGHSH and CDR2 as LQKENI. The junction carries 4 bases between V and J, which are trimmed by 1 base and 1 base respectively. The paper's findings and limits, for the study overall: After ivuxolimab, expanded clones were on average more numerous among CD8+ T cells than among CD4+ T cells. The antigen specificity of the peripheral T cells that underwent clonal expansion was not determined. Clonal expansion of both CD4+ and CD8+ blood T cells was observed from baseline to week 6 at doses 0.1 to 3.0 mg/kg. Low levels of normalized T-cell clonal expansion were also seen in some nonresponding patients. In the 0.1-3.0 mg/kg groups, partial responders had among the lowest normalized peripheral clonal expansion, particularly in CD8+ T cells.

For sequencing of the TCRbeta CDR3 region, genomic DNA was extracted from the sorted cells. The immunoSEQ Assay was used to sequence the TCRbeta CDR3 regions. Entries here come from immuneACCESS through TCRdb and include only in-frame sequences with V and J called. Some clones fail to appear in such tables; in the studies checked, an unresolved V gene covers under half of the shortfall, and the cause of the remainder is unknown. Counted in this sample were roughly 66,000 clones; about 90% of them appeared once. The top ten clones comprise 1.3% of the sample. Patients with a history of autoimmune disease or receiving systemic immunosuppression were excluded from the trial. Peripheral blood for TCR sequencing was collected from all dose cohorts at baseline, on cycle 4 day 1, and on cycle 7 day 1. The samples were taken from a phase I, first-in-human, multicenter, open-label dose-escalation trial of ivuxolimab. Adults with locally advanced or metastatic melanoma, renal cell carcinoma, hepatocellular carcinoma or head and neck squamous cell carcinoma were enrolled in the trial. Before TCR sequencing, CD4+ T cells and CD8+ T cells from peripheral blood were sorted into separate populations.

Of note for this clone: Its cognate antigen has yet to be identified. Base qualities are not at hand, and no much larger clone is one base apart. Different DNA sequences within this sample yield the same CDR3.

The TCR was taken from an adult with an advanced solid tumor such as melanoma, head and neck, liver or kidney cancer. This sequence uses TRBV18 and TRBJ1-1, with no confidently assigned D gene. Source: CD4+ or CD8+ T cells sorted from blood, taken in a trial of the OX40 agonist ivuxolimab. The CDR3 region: CASSPQGNTEAFF. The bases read TGTGCCAGCTCACCACAGGGGAACACTGAAGCTTTCTTT.